Sequencing of this T cell receptor beta chain was carried out in a study of cytomegalovirus exposure and HLA in healthy donors. A word on this clone: Its antigen is undetermined.

PCR involved 60 Vbeta and 13 Jbeta primers. This table comes from immunoSEQ multiplex PCR, and its TCRdb copy is limited to in-frame clones, with some not included. This table holds 84,000 or so clones, under 85% found once. Study-level results: Analysis was performed later, and it showed HLA-associated TCR beta chains to be more clonally expanded than equally common others. It was only CMV serostatus that was available as immune exposure information.

Trimming at V came to 0 bases and at J to 4 bases, leaving 5 bases not matched to a gene. CDR3 length equals 16 residues. From germline, CDR1 is MNHNY and CDR2 SVGAGI (reference sequence). V usage is TRBV6-6 and J usage is TRBJ1-2; 10 bases map to TRBD1. This sequence was found in a man aged 25-45 years in good health and CMV-seronegative. The material sequenced was PBMCs. The CDR3 coding sequence is TGTGCCAGCAGTTACTCGGGACAGGGGAATACCTATGGCTACACCTTC. Protein sequence: CASSYSGQGNTYGYTF.